What follows are 23 T cell receptor beta chains derived from one specimen sequenced in a study of blood T cell repertoires in COVID-19. Here immunoSEQ multiplex PCR was the method, and the copy in TCRdb shows in-frame clones only, minus some. The sample comprises approximately 200,000 clones, approximately 83% of which are singletons, and around 3% rests with the top ten. Specimen: peripheral blood. All receptors derive from a woman in her twenties or thirties who had recovered from COVID-19.

With respect to this clone: At one of its ends the junction is not consistent with the germline gene, which may arise from a read error. V usage is TRBV11-3 and J usage is TRBJ2-1; TRBD2 matches 7 bases. Germline V lookup: CDR1 SGHNT, CDR2 YENEEA. This CDR3 is built from 15 residues. The chain's CDR3 is CASSFTSESYDEQFF. Written as DNA, the CDR3 is TGTGCCAGCAGCTTTACTAGCGAAAGCTACGATGAGCAGTTCTTC.

The chain carries TRBV28 and TRBJ1-6; 8 nucleotides match TRBD1. V gave up 5 bases and J gave up 7 bases; unmatched junction bases: 7. The CDR3 length is 15 residues. CDR1 MDHEN and CDR2 SYDVKM come from the germline V gene. The CDR3 bases are TGTGCCAGCAGTCATCACAGGGGGAAAAATTCACCCCTCCACTTT. It is translated as CASSHHRGKNSPLHF. Full variable domain (outside the CDR3, taken from reference TRBV28 and TRBJ1-6): DVKVTQSSRYLVKRTGEKVFLECVQDMDHENMFWYRQDPGLGLRLIYFSYDVKMKEKGDIPEGYSVSREKKERFSLILESASTNQTSMYLCASSHHRGKNSPLHFGNGTRLTVT.

This sequence joins TRBV29-1 and TRBJ2-3, with 8 bases identical to TRBD2. The V segment lost 3 bases and the J segment 0 bases; nucleotides outside the gene matches: 5. Per the germline V gene, CDR1 is SQVTM and CDR2 is ANQGSEA. The CDR3 consists of 15 residues. The CDR3: CSVDPERESTDTQYF. CDR3 nucleotide sequence: TGCAGCGTTGACCCCGAGCGGGAGAGCACAGATACGCAGTATTTT.

This rearrangement joins TRBV25-1 to TRBJ1-6; TRBD1 agrees at 11 bases. The length of the CDR3 is 17 residues. Germline values: CDR1 MGHDK, CDR2 SYGVNS. Germline trimming cut 3 bases from V and 7 bases from J; bases unmatched to any gene: 8. DNA of the CDR3: TGTGCCAGCAGTGACTTCGGACAGGGGGCGATGAATTCACCCCTCCACTTT. Its translation: CASSDFGQGAMNSPLHF.

The gene calls are TRBV5-4 and TRBJ2-1, with 8 bases identical to TRBD1. With 3 bases clipped from V and 9 bases from J, the junction kept 11 bases outside the gene matches. Germline loops: CDR1 SGHNT, CDR2 YYREEE (reference sequence). This CDR3 has 15 residues. CDR3 nucleotides: TGTGCCAGCAGCTCCGGGACAGGAGCTTATAGTGAGCAGTTCTTC. Its translation: CASSSGTGAYSEQFF. Complete variable domain (other parts from reference TRBV5-4 and TRBJ2-1): ETGVTQSPTHLIKTRGQQVTLRCSSQSGHNTVSWYQQALGQGPQFIFQYYREEENGRGNFPPRFSGLQFPNYSSELNVNALELDDSALYLCASSSGTGAYSEQFFGPGTRLTVL.

The chain links TRBV19 to TRBJ2-1; 8 bases align to TRBD1. Losses at the gene ends were 5 bases for V and 9 bases for J; bases not matched to a gene: 12. CDR1 and CDR2 from the germline V gene are LNHDA and SQIVND (reference sequence). The CDR3 is made up of 15 amino acids. The CDR3, as DNA: TGTGCCAGTAGTGATGGGGAGCAGGGGGCGAGTGAGCAGTTCTTC. This encodes CASSDGEQGASEQFF.

V and J are TRBV7-8 and TRBJ2-1; 7 nucleotides line up with TRBD2. The V segment lost 3 bases and the J segment 0 bases; nucleotides outside the gene matches: 14. Germline lookup yields CDR1 SGHVS and CDR2 FQNEAQ. The CDR3 is 19 residues long. The DNA of the CDR3 is TGTGCCAGCAGCTTCCTAACCCGAGCTAGCGGAAGCTCCTACAATGAGCAGTTCTTC. It translates to CASSFLTRASGSSYNEQFF.

The chain has TRBV4-2 and TRBJ1-5; TRBD1 matches at 7 bases. The CDR3 loop spans 16 amino acids. Germline values: CDR1 LGHNA, CDR2 YNFKEQ. Trimming took 2 bases from V and 2 from J; bases not matched to a gene: 6. In DNA, the CDR3 is TGTGCCAGCAGCCAACGTCGTGGACAGGGCAATCAGCCCCAGCATTTT. It encodes CASSQRRGQGNQPQHF.

The gene calls are TRBV10-3 and TRBJ2-1; D perhaps matches TRBD2 (5 bases). This CDR3 contains 12 residues. V gave up 0 bases and J gave up 12 bases, with 9 bases separating them. CDR1 and CDR2 (germline): ENHRY, SYGVKD. The CDR3 DNA is TGTGCCATCAGTGAGTCAGAGGGCTGGCAGTTCTTC. This codes for CAISESEGWQFF.

V gene TRBV5-1 combines with J gene TRBJ2-7; D possibly corresponds to TRBD1 (7 bases). Trimming removed 3 bases at V and 6 bases at J, with 16 bases between. The CDR3 is 14 amino acids. Per germline, CDR1 SGHRS and CDR2 YFSETQ. The CDR3 bases are TGCGCCAGCAGCTCCCGACAGGGAGGCGGCGAGCAGTACTTC. This encodes CASSSRQGGGEQYF. Using reference TRBV5-1 and TRBJ2-7 for the parts outside the CDR3, the full variable domain is KAGVTQTPRYLIKTRGQQVTLSCSPISGHRSVSWYQQTPGQGLQFLFEYFSETQRNKGNFPGRFSGRQFSNSRSEMNVSTLELGDSALYLCASSSRQGGGEQYFGPGTRLTVT.

The gene calls are TRBV18 and TRBJ2-2, with D unresolved. Germline values: CDR1 KGHSH, CDR2 LQKENI. The CDR3 totals 15 residues. V shed 5 bases and J shed 3 bases, with 13 bases lying between them. The CDR3 coding sequence is TGTGCCAGCTCATCCGGCCCCGGGTACACCGGGGAGCTGTTTTTT. Translating gives CASSSGPGYTGELFF.

This chain links TRBV30 with TRBJ1-2; no reliable D call. V shed 5 bases and J shed 5 bases, with 15 bases lying between them. Germline lookup yields CDR1 GTSNPN and CDR2 SVGIG (reference sequence). The CDR3 has 13 amino acids. The CDR3 is CAWFSGSLYGYTF. CDR3 DNA sequence: TGTGCCTGGTTCTCCGGGAGCCTTTATGGCTACACCTTC.

The chain uses TRBV7-6 and TRBJ2-7; TRBD1 agrees at 10 bases. From germline, CDR1 is SGHVS and CDR2 FNYEAQ. J lost 3 bases, V lost 1 base, and 3 bases had no gene match. CDR3 length: 15 amino acids. In DNA, the CDR3 is TGTGCCAGCAGCTTAGAGGGACAGGGGTTCTACGAGCAGTACTTC. It is translated as CASSLEGQGFYEQYF.

This clone was seen only once. The chain has TRBV20-1 and TRBJ1-1; 9 bases align to TRBD1. The CDR3 has 11 amino acids. Germline CDR1 reads DFQATT; CDR2 reads SNEGSKA (reference sequence). The CDR3, as DNA: TGCAGGACAGACAGGGGGACTGAAGCTTTCTTT. Translating gives CRTDRGTEAFF.

In the case of this clone: Germline is not matched at one junction end, which may reflect a read error. V and J are TRBV14 and TRBJ2-7; D is uncertain. Germline lookup yields CDR1 SGHDN and CDR2 FVKESK. The CDR3 is made up of 13 amino acids. This CDR3 reads CASSQDHQVRWDF. CDR3 nucleotide sequence: TGTGCCAGCAGCCAAGATCATCAGGTCCGTTGGGACTTC.

The CDR3 nucleotides read TGCGCCAGCAGCACCCTAGCGGACGAGCAGTACTTC. It encodes CASSTLADEQYF. The chain employs TRBV5-1 and TRBJ2-7, with 7 bases identical to TRBD2. Looked up from germline, CDR1 is SGHRS and CDR2 is YFSETQ. The CDR3 sequence is 12 residues long. V trimming: 4 bases; J trimming: 5 bases; junction bases outside the gene matches: 3.

J is TRBJ2-3 and V is TRBV5-1, with 8 bases identical to TRBD2. The CDR3 is 17 amino acids. V shed 4 bases and J 5 bases; nucleotides not matched to a gene: 15. The V gene's germline CDR1 is SGHRS and CDR2 YFSETQ. CDR3 loop: CASSRLLGAGGRDTQYF. As DNA, the CDR3 is TGCGCCAGCAGCCGCCTCCTCGGCGCGGGAGGACGAGATACGCAGTATTTT.

CDR3 sequence: CASSLGQSSGNTIYF. The CDR3 DNA is TGTGCCAGCAGTTTGGGCCAAAGCTCTGGAAACACCATATATTTT. This rearrangement joins TRBV28 to TRBJ1-3; no firm D call. Germline CDR1 reads MDHEN; CDR2 reads SYDVKM. This CDR3 region has 15 residues. V lost 3 bases and J 0 bases, leaving 9 bases between the germline ends.

The chain carries TRBV7-2 and TRBJ1-3; possible D gene TRBD1, 5 bases. The CDR3 has 16 amino acids. Trimming left V 5 bases short and J 4 bases short, with 18 bases between. Looked up from germline, CDR1 is SGHTA and CDR2 is FQGNSA. As DNA, the CDR3 is TGTGCCAGCAGCCCCTCAGGGCGGAGGGCGGGAAACACCATATATTTT. Its translation is CASSPSGRRAGNTIYF.

As concerns this clone: The identical CDR3 is also encoded by other nucleotide sequences in the sample. The rearrangement joins TRBV2 to TRBJ2-7; D is uncertain. Germline-derived CDR1 and CDR2 are SNHLY and FYNNEI. V was trimmed by 4 bases and J by 2 bases, leaving 9 bases between them. CDR3 size: 13 residues. The CDR3 loop is CASSAPRTYEQYF. As DNA, the CDR3 is TGTGCCAGCAGTGCCCCCAGAACCTACGAGCAGTACTTC.

The V gene is TRBV5-4, the J gene TRBJ2-2; 13 positions agree with TRBD2. The CDR3 extends over 18 amino acids. J lost 4 bases, V lost 0 bases, and 6 bases had no gene match. Germline CDR1 reads SGHNT; CDR2 reads YYREEE (reference sequence). The CDR3 region has the DNA TGTGCCAGCAGCTTGGGACTAGCGGGAGGCCGCGGCACCGGGGAGCTGTTTTTT. It encodes CASSLGLAGGRGTGELFF.

The V and J genes are TRBV6-5 and TRBJ1-3; maybe TRBD1 (6 bases). Germline CDR1 MNHEY, CDR2 SVGAGI. The CDR3 consists of 15 residues. V dropped 8 bases and J dropped 0 bases, with 14 bases sitting between them. The CDR3, as DNA: TGTGCCAGCTACCGGGGACACAGCTCTGGAAACACCATATATTTT. Translation: CASYRGHSSGNTIYF.

The gene calls are TRBV28 and TRBJ2-7; maybe TRBD2 (6 bases). Between the trimmed V and J ends, which lost 6 bases and 1 base, there was a span of 13 bases. This CDR3 spans 14 amino acids. Per the germline V gene, CDR1 is MDHEN and CDR2 is SYDVKM. The DNA for the CDR3 is TGTGCCAGCAGGCTAGCGTCGACTTCCTACGAGCAGTACTTC. This sequence encodes CASRLASTSYEQYF.